This TCR beta chain was retrieved from a study of blood T cell repertoires in COVID-19. Study details: Italy, Spain and the United States were the sources of the convalescent and acute COVID-19 samples. In each case, the material was cDNA or gDNA derived from T cells, B-cell-depleted T cells, or PBMCs.

Per the authors' pipeline: By means of reference gene primer amplification, nucleated cell counts were estimated. Some clones are missing from TCRdb's copy, which holds only in-frame ones; the method was immunoSEQ multiplex PCR. V and J calls and clone size are as listed in that table; D and trimming were resolved from the DNA. The data contain about 140,000 clones, around 78% of them singletons. The CDR3 contains 16 residues. The germline gives CDR1 SGDLS, CDR2 YYNGEE. The ends lost 0 bases at V and 5 bases at J; junction bases unmatched: 4. This clonotype was sampled from a woman aged 80 or over with active or convalescent COVID-19. Source material: peripheral blood. The V and J genes are TRBV9 and TRBJ2-1; 11 bases line up with TRBD2. The chain's CDR3 is CASSVGSSGGDNEQFF. Here the CDR3 DNA reads TGTGCCAGCAGCGTAGGGAGTAGCGGGGGGGACAATGAGCAGTTCTTC.